The rows below give T cell receptor beta chains drawn from one sample of a study of beta chain features in type 1 diabetes. Generated by immunoSEQ multiplex PCR, the TCRdb table keeps only in-frame clones and is missing some. In the table there are 300,000 to 350,000 clones, approximately 14% of which are singletons. The sample was central memory CD4+ T cells from blood. The source of these receptors is a man between 25 and 39 years old in good health. CDR3s include the opening cysteine and the closing phenylalanine or tryptophan. Each record gives: V gene, clone size, J gene, D gene, CDR3 DNA, CDR3 protein. D genes are given only for firm matches. Where a row states a size, it is once, few, many or the class of an expanded clone; other rows omit it.

TRBV5-5	few	TRBJ1-6	-	TGTGCCAGCAGCTTGGCCTGGGAACGTTCTTTGAATTCACCCCTCCACTTT	CASSLAWERSLNSPLHF
TRBV10-3	few	TRBJ2-2	TRBD1	TGTGCCATCAGTTCAATAACCGGGACAGGGGGTCTCGCGAACACCGGGGAGCTGTTTTTT	CAISSITGTGGLANTGELFF
TRBV6-6	-	TRBJ2-3	TRBD2	TGTGCCAGCAGTTACTCGGGTAGCGGGAGACCAGATACGCAGTATTTT	CASSYSGSGRPDTQYF
TRBV6-6	few	TRBJ2-1	TRBD2	TGTGCCAGCGGGGCGGGGGGCGGTGAGCAGTTCTTC	CASGAGGGEQFF
TRBV6-6	-	TRBJ2-5	-	TGTGCCAGCAGTTCCAATCTGGAGACCCAGTACTTC	CASSSNLETQYF
TRBV7-6	-	TRBJ1-3	-	TGTGCCAGCAGCCCACCGAGTGGGACTGGAAACACCATATATTTT	CASSPPSGTGNTIYF
TRBV11-2	-	TRBJ2-5	TRBD1	TGTGCCAGCAGCCTAGGGACAGCGAGCCAACAAGAGACCCAGTACTTC	CASSLGTASQQETQYF
TRBV5-6	few	TRBJ2-2	-	TGTGCCAGCAGCTCCCAGGACACCTCGAACACCGGGGAGCTGTTTTTT	CASSSQDTSNTGELFF
TRBV5-1	-	TRBJ1-1	TRBD1	TGCGCCAGCAGCTTAGCTCAACAGGGGGCTGTCACTGAAGCTTTCTTT	CASSLAQQGAVTEAFF
TRBV15	-	TRBJ2-7	TRBD1	TGTGCCACCAGCAGAGGGGTGACAGGGCCCTACGAGCAGTACTTC	CATSRGVTGPYEQYF
TRBV2	few	TRBJ2-2	-	TGTGCCAGCAGTGGAGAGTCCGGGGAGCTGTTTTTT	CASSGESGELFF
TRBV6-1	few	TRBJ1-5	-	TGTGCCAGCAAATTCGCAAACAATCAGCCCCAGCATTTT	CASKFANNQPQHF
TRBV23-1	many	TRBJ2-5	-	TGCGCCAGCACTTTGAACCGGCGACAGTGGTACCAAGAGACCCAGTACTTC	CASTLNRRQWYQETQYF
TRBV18	-	TRBJ1-5	-	TGTGCCAGCCATCACCGGGGGTTGGGCAATCAGCCCCAGCATTTT	CASHHRGLGNQPQHF
TRBV5-6	few	TRBJ1-2	-	TGTGCCAGCAGCTTCGGACAGAGTTATGGCTACACCTTC	CASSFGQSYGYTF
TRBV7-9	few	TRBJ2-1	-	TGTGCCAGCAGCTTAGCGGGCCCAGACAATGAGCAGTTCTTC	CASSLAGPDNEQFF
TRBV6-6	-	TRBJ1-4	TRBD1	TGTGCCAGCAGGCAGGGGGCTGAAAAACTGTTTTTT	CASRQGAEKLFF
TRBV10-3	few	TRBJ1-2	-	TGTGCCATCAGTGACTCGGCCCTGTATGGCTACACCTTC	CAISDSALYGYTF
TRBV13	-	TRBJ2-7	TRBD1	TGTGCCAGCAGCCGGACAGGCCTCACCTACGAGCAGTACTTC	CASSRTGLTYEQYF
TRBV11-3	-	TRBJ2-1	-	TGTGCCAGCAGCTTAGGGGGTGGGTACAATGAGCAGTTCTTC	CASSLGGGYNEQFF